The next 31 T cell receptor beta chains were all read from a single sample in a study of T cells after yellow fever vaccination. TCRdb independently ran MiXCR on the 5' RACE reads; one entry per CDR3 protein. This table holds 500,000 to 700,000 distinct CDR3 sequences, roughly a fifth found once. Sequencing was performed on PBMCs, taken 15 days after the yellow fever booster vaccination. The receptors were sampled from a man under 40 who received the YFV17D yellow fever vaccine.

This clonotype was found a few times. The CDR3 DNA sequence: TGTGCCAGCATCAACAGTGGAACCGGGGAGCTGTTTTTT. Amino acids: CASINSGTGELFF. This chain joins TRBV12-3 or TRBV12-4 and TRBJ2-2; no clear D. Deletions cut 7 bases from V and 5 bases from J, with 11 bases between. CDR3 length: 13 amino acids.

This chain's CDR3 is CATGRDYEQYF. In DNA, the CDR3 is TGTGCCACAGGACGAGATTACGAGCAGTACTTC. The chain carries TRBV6-2 or TRBV6-3 and TRBJ2-7, with unresolved D. Between the trimmed V and J ends, which lost 10 bases and 4 bases, there was a span of 11 bases. Germline CDR1 and CDR2: MNHEY and SVGEGT. The CDR3 has 11 residues.

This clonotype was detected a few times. The CDR3 DNA is TGTGCCACCCAGAACGGAGGGTCGGTTCGGCCCCAGCATTTT. It is translated as CATQNGGSVRPQHF. J is TRBJ1-5 and V is TRBV28; D not resolved. Germline lookup yields CDR1 MDHEN and CDR2 SYDVKM. The CDR3 length is 14 residues. Trimming took off 10 bases at V and 9 bases at J, with 22 bases between the two ends.

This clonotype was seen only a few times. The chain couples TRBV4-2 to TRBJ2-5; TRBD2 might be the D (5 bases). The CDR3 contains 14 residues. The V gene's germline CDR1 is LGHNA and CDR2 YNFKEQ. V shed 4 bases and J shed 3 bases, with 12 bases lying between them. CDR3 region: CASSPPERKETQYF. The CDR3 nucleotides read TGTGCCAGCAGCCCACCGGAGCGGAAAGAGACCCAGTACTTC.

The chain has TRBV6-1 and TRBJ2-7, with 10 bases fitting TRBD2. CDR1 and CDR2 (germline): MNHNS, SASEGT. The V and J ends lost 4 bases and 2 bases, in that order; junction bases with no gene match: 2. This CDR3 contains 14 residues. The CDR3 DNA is TGTGCCAGCAGTGGGACTAGCGGCGCCTACGAGCAGTACTTC. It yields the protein CASSGTSGAYEQYF.

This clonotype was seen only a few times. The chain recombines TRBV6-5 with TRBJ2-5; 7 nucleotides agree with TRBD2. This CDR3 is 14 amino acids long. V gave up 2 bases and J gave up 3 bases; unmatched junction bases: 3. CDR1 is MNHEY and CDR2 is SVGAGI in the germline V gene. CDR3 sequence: CASSYTTSEETQYF. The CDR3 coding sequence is TGTGCCAGCAGTTACACCACTAGCGAAGAGACCCAGTACTTC.

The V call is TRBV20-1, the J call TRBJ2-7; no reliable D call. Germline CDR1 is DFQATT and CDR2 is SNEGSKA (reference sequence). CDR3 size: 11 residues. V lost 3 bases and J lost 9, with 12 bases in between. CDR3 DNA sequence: TGCAGTGCTAGGCCCCAGGAAAGGCAGTACTTC. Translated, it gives CSARPQERQYF.

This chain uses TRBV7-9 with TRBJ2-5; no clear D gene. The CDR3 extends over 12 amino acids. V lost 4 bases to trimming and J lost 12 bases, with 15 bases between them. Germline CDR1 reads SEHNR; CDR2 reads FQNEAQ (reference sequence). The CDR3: CASSSRTAREYF. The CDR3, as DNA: TGTGCCAGCAGCTCCCGGACGGCCCGGGAGTACTTC.

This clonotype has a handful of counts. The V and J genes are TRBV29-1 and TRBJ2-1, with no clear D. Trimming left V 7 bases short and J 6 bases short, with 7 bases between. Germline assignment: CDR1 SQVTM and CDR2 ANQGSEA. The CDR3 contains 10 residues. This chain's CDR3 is CSGISNEQFF. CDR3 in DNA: TGCAGCGGAATCTCCAATGAGCAGTTCTTC.

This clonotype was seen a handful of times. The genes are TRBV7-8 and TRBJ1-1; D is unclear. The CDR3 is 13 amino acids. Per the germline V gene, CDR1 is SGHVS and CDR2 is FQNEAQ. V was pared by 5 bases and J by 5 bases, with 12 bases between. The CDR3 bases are TGTGCCAGCAGCCAGATGGGGTATACTGAAGCTTTCTTT. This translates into CASSQMGYTEAFF. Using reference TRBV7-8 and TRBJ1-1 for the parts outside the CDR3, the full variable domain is GAGVSQSPRYKVAKRGQDVALRCDPISGHVSLFWYQQALGQGPEFLTYFQNEAQLDKSGLPSDRFFAERPEGSVSTLKIQRTQQEDSAVYLCASSQMGYTEAFFGQGTRLTVV.

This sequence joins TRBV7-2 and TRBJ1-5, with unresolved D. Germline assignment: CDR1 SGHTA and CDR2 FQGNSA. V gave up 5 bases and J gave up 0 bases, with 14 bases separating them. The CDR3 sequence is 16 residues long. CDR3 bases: TGTGCCAGCAGCCCCATCTCTGGGGATAGCAATCAGCCCCAGCATTTT. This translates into CASSPISGDSNQPQHF.

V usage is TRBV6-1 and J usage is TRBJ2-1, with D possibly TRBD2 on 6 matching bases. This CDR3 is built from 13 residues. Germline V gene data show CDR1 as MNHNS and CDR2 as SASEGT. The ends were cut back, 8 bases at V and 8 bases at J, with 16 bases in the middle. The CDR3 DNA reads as TGTGCCAGCCGGAGGGTAGGGAGGTATGAGCAGTTCTTC. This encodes CASRRVGRYEQFF.

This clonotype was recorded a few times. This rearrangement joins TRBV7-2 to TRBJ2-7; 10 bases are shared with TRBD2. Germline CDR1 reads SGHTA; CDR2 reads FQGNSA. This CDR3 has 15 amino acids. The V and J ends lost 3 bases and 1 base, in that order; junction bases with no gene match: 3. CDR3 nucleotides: TGTGCCAGCAGCTTCCTAGCGGGAGATTCCTACGAGCAGTACTTC. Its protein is CASSFLAGDSYEQYF.

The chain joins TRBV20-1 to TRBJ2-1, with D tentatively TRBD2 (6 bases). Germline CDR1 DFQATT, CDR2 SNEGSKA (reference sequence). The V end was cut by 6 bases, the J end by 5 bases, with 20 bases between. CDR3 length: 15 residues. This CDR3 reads CSAASSRENNNEQFF. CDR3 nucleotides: TGCAGTGCCGCCTCATCCCGGGAGAACAACAATGAGCAGTTCTTC.

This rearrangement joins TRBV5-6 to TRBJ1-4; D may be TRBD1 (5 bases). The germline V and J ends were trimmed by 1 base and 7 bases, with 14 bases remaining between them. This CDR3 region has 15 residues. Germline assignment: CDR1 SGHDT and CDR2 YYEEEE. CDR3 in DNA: TGTGCCAGCAGCTTGTCTCCGGGGCGCGGTGAAAAACTGTTTTTT. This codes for CASSLSPGRGEKLFF.

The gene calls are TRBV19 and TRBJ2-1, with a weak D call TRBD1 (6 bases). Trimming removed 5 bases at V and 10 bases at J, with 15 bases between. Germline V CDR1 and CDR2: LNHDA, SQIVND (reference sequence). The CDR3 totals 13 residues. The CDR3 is CASSWGLAAEQFF. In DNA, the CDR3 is TGTGCCAGTAGTTGGGGGCTGGCGGCCGAGCAGTTCTTC. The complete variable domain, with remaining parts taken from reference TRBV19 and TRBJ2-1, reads DGGITQSPKYLFRKEGQNVTLSCEQNLNHDAMYWYRQDPGQGLRLIYYSQIVNDFQKGDIAEGYSVSREKKESFPLTVTSAQKNPTAFYLCASSWGLAAEQFFGPGTRLTVL.

CDR3 DNA: TGCGCCAGCAGCATGCCCCCGACCGGAGGGGAGCAGTACTTC. Protein sequence: CASSMPPTGGEQYF. The V call is TRBV5-1, the J call TRBJ2-7; weak D call: TRBD2 (6 bases). Trimming took off 4 bases at V and 7 bases at J, with 18 bases between the two ends. The CDR3 is 14 amino acids. Germline loops: CDR1 SGHRS, CDR2 YFSETQ.

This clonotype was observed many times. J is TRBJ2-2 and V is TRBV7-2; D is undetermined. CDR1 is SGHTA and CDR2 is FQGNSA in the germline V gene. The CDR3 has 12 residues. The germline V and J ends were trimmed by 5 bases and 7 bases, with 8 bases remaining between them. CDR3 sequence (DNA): TGTGCCAGCAGCCCCACCCACGGGGAGCTGTTTTTT. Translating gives CASSPTHGELFF. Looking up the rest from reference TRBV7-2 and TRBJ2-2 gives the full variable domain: GAGVSQSPSNKVTEKGKDVELRCDPISGHTALYWYRQSLGQGLEFLIYFQGNSAPDKSGLPSDRFSAERTGGSVSTLTIQRTQQEDSAVYLCASSPTHGELFFGEGSRLTVL.

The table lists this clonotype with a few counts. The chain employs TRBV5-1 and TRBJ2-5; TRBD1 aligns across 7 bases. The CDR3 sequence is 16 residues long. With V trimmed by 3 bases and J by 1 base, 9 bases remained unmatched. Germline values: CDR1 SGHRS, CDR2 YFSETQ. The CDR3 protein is CASSSGQRIIQETQYF. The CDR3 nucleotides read TGCGCCAGCAGCTCGGGACAGCGGATTATCCAAGAGACCCAGTACTTC.

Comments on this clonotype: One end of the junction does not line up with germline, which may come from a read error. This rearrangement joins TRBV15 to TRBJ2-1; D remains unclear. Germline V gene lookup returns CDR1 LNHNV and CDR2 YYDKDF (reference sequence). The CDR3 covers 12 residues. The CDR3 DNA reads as TGTGCCACCGGGCCCAACTACAATGAGCGGTTCTTC. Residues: CATGPNYNERFF.

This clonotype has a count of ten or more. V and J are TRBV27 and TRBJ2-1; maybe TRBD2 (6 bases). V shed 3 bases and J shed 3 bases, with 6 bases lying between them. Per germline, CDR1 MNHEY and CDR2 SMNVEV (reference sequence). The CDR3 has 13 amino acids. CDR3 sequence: CASSLDYYNEQFF. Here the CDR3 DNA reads TGTGCCAGCAGTTTGGACTACTACAATGAGCAGTTCTTC.

DNA of the CDR3: TGTGCCAGCAGTTACCCGGGACAAGGGAATGAGCAGTTCTTC. Translation gives CASSYPGQGNEQFF. The V gene is TRBV25-1, the J gene TRBJ2-1, with D perhaps matching TRBD1 (6 bases). The V gene lost 5 bases and the J gene lost 7 bases, with 15 bases spanning the gap. This CDR3 has 14 amino acids. CDR1 is MGHDK and CDR2 is SYGVNS in the germline V gene.

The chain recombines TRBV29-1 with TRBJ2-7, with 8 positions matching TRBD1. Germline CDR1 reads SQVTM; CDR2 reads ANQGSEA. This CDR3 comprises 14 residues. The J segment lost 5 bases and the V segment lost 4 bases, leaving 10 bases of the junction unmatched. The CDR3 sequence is CSVGRGNRGDEQYF. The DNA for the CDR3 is TGCAGCGTTGGAAGGGGGAACAGGGGGGACGAGCAGTACTTC.

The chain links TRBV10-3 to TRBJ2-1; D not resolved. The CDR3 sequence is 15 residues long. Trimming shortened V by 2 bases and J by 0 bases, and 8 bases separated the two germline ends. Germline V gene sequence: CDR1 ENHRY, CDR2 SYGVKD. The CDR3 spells CAISEVVSSYNEQFF. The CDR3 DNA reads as TGTGCCATCAGTGAGGTGGTGAGCTCCTACAATGAGCAGTTCTTC.

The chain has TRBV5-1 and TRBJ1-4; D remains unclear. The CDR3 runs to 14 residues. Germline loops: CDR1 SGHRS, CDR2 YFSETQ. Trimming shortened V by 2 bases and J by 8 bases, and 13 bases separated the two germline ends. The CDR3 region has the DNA TGCGCCAGCAGCTTCCGGGGAGGAGAAGAAAAACTGTTTTTT. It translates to CASSFRGGEEKLFF.

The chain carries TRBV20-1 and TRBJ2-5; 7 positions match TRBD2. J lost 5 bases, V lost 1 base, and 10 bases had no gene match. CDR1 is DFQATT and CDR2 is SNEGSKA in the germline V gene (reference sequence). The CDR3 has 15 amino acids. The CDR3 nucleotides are TGCAGTGCTAGAGGGACCAGCGGGGTGGGGGAGACCCAGTACTTC. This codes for CSARGTSGVGETQYF.

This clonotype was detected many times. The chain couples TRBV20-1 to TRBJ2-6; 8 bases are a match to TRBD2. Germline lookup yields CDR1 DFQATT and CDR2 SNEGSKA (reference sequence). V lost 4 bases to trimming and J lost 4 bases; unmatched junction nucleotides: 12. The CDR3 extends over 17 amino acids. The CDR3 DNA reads TGCAGTGCTAATTATAATAGCGGGATCTCCGGGGCCAACGTCCTGACTTTC. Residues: CSANYNSGISGANVLTF.

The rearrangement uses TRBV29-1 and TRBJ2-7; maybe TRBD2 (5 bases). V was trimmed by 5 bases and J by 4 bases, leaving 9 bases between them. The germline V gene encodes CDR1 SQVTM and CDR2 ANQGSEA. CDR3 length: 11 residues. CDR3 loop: CSVITGYEQYF. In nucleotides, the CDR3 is TGCAGCGTTATTACGGGGTACGAGCAGTACTTC.

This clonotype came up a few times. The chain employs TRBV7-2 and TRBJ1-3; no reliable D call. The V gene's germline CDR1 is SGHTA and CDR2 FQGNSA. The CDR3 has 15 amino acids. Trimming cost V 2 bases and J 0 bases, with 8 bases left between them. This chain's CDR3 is CASSLFQNSGNTIYF. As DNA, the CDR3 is TGTGCCAGCAGCTTATTCCAGAACTCTGGAAACACCATATATTTT. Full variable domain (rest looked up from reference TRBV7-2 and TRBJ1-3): GAGVSQSPSNKVTEKGKDVELRCDPISGHTALYWYRQSLGQGLEFLIYFQGNSAPDKSGLPSDRFSAERTGGSVSTLTIQRTQQEDSAVYLCASSLFQNSGNTIYFGEGSWLTVV.

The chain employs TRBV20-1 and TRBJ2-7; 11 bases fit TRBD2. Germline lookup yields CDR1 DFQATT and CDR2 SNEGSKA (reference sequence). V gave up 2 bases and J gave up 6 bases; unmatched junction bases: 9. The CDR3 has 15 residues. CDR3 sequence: CSARRLAGSLFEQYF. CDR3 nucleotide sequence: TGCAGTGCTAGAAGACTAGCGGGGAGCCTATTCGAGCAGTACTTC.

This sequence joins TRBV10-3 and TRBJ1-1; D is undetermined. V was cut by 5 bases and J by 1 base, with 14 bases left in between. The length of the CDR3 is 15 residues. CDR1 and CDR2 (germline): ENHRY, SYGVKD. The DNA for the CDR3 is TGTGCCATCAGTCGTTCGGGAGCGTCGAACACTGAAGCTTTCTTT. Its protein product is CAISRSGASNTEAFF.